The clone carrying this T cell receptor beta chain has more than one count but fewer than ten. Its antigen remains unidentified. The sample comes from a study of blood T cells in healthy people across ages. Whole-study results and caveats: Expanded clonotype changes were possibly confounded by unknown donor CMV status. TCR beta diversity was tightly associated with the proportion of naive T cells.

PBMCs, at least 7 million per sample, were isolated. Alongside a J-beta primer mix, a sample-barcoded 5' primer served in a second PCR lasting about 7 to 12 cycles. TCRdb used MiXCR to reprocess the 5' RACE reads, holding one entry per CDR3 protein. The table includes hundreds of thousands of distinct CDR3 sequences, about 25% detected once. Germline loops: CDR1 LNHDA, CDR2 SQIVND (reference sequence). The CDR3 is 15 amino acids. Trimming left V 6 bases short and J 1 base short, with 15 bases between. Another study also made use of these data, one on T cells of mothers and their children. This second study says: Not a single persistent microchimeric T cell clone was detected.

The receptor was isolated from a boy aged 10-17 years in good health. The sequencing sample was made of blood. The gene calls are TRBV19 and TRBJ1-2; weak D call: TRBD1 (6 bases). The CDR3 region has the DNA TGTGCCAGTAGGACAATGGGGGCCAATAACTATGGCTACACCTTC. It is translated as CASRTMGANNYGYTF.